The 3 T cell receptor beta chains listed next were all sequenced from one sample in a study of T cells in women clearing cervical HPV infection. The assay was immunoSEQ multiplex PCR, and TCRdb's table has in-frame clones only and misses some. The sample data list some 15,000 clones. The specimen was blood buffy coat. These receptors originate from a woman between 18 and 70 years old with a cervical HPV16 infection that either progressed to CIN3+ or cleared (not recorded which).

Details on this clone: The sequence runs out 3 residues before the end of the CDR3; the remainder is reconstructed from the germline J gene. The rearrangement joins TRBV19 to TRBJ2-6; 13 nucleotides agree with TRBD2. Trimming at V came to 4 bases and at J to 0 bases, leaving 9 bases not matched to a gene. The CDR3 spans 20 residues. Looked up from germline, CDR1 is LNHDA and CDR2 is SQIVND (reference sequence). The CDR3 is CASSKTSGRSPGSGANVLTF. The covered CDR3 bases are TGTGCCAGTAGTAAGACTAGCGGGAGGTCCCCCGGCTCTGGGGCCAACGTC.

The CDR3 sequence: CASSYGQRVYNEQFF. The part of the CDR3 DNA that was read is TGTGCCAGCAGTTACGGACAGAGGGTCTACAATGAG. The chain employs TRBV6-2 or TRBV6-3 and TRBJ2-1; D is perhaps TRBD1 (6 bases). The read ends 3 residues early relative to the CDR3; the germline J gene fills the gap. The V gene lost 2 bases and the J gene lost 3 bases, with 11 bases spanning the gap. The CDR3 contains 15 residues. CDR1 is MNHEY, CDR2 SVGEGT, per germline.

About this clone: The observed sequence ends 3 residues before the CDR3 terminus, with the missing tail filled in from the germline J gene. The chain carries TRBV20-1 and TRBJ1-4; D is undetermined. This CDR3 is built from 11 residues. CDR1 and CDR2 from the germline V gene are DFQATT and SNEGSKA (reference sequence). The V end was cut by 6 bases, the J end by 5 bases, with 7 bases between. CDR3 in amino acids: CSAHRNEKLFF. The sequenced CDR3 bases are TGCAGTGCCCACCGGAATGAAAAA.